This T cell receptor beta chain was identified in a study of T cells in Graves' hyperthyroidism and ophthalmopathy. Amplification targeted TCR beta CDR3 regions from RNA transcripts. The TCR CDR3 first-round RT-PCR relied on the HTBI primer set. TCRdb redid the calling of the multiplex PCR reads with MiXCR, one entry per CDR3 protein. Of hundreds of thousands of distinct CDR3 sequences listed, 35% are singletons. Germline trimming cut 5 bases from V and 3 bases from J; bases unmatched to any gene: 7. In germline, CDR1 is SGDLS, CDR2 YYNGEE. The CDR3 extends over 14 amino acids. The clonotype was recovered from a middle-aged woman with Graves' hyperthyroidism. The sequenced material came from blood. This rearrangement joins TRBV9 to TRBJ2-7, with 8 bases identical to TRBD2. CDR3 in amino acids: CASRQDREGYEQYF. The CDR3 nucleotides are TGTGCCAGCAGGCAAGACCGGGAGGGCTACGAGCAGTACTTC.